These 20 T cell receptor beta chains were all obtained from the same sample, sequenced in a study of blood T cell repertoires in COVID-19. TCRdb's table, derived via immunoSEQ multiplex PCR, lists solely in-frame clones and lacks some. Seen here are around 300,000 clones, 90% observed once, and the top ten hold around 4.3%. Sequencing used PBMCs or T cells enriched from blood (not recorded which). The receptors shown here come from a woman aged 18-29 years with acute COVID-19.

This rearrangement joins TRBV27 to TRBJ1-5; 9 bases are a match to TRBD1. V dropped 0 bases and J dropped 6; count of bases not matched to a gene: 6. There are 16 residues in the CDR3. In germline, CDR1 is MNHEY, CDR2 SMNVEV (reference sequence). For the CDR3, the DNA is TGTGCCAGCAGTTTATCAACCCCGGGACAGGGTCAGCCCCAGCATTTT. Its translation is CASSLSTPGQGQPQHF.

CDR3 bases: TGTGCCAGCAGCTTATACGGGGGGTACAACGAGCAGTACTTC. Encoded protein: CASSLYGGYNEQYF. V and J are TRBV7-2 and TRBJ2-7; 7 bases agree with TRBD2. The junction had 6 bases not matched to a gene; V was cut back by 2 bases and J by 5 bases. CDR3 length equals 14 residues. Germline CDR1 is SGHTA and CDR2 is FQGNSA.

The V gene is TRBV9, the J gene TRBJ1-1, with D possibly being TRBD1 (5 bases). The germline V gene encodes CDR1 SGDLS and CDR2 YYNGEE. V lost 4 bases, J lost 0 bases, and 13 bases lay in between. This CDR3 spans 15 amino acids. The CDR3 nucleotides are TGTGCCAGCAGCACTTCCGGGACTGTGAACACTGAAGCTTTCTTT. Translation gives CASSTSGTVNTEAFF.

This clone was detected only a few times. The chain recombines TRBV6-5 with TRBJ2-2, with TRBD1 matching over 9 bases. V trimming: 10 bases; J trimming: 4 bases; junction bases outside the gene matches: 7. The length of the CDR3 is 14 residues. In germline, CDR1 is MNHEY, CDR2 SVGAGI. The CDR3 DNA reads as TGTGCCACCCACAAGGACAGGGGCACCGGGGAGCTGTTTTTT. It is translated as CATHKDRGTGELFF.

The V gene is TRBV10-3, the J gene TRBJ1-1; perhaps TRBD1 as D (5 bases). Trimming shortened V by 6 bases and J by 6 bases, and 20 bases separated the two germline ends. Germline V gene sequence: CDR1 ENHRY, CDR2 SYGVKD. The length of the CDR3 is 15 residues. Written as DNA, the CDR3 is TGTGCCATCAGCGAGAGTTGGGAGGGGCGAGCTGAAGCTTTCTTT. The encoded protein is CAISESWEGRAEAFF.

The chain uses TRBV5-8 and TRBJ1-4; TRBD1 might be the D (5 bases). The germline V gene encodes CDR1 SGHTS and CDR2 YDEGEE. The V end was cut by 0 bases, the J end by 0 bases, with 15 bases between. The CDR3 is made up of 18 amino acids. The CDR3, as DNA: TGTGCCAGCAGCTTGGGCCTAGTACGGGGGGCAACTAATGAAAAACTGTTTTTT. Translated, it gives CASSLGLVRGATNEKLFF. The full variable domain, with the rest looked up from reference TRBV5-8 and TRBJ1-4, is EAGVTQSPTHLIKTRGQQATLRCSPISGHTSVYWYQQALGLGLQFLLWYDEGEERNRGNFPPRFSGRQFPNYSSELNVNALELEDSALYLCASSLGLVRGATNEKLFFGSGTQLSVL.

Only one count was recorded for this clone. The chain's CDR3 is CASSRGDVVAEQFF. The CDR3 DNA is TGTGCCAGCAGCCGCGGGGACGTGGTCGCTGAGCAGTTCTTC. The chain couples TRBV3-1 (or the pseudogene TRBV3-2) to TRBJ2-1, with a tentative D call TRBD2 (6 bases). CDR3 size: 14 residues. In germline, CDR1 is LGHDT, CDR2 YNNKEL (reference sequence). V lost 4 bases to trimming and J lost 9 bases, with 16 bases between them.

This clone was recorded only once. A junction boundary mismatches the germline segment, possibly from a read error. V is TRBV5-4 and J is TRBJ1-4, with 9 bases that match TRBD1. This CDR3 has 14 residues. From germline, CDR1 is SGHNT and CDR2 YYREEE (reference sequence). The CDR3 region is CASSLDRGREKLFF. The CDR3 nucleotides read TGTGCCAGCAGTTTGGACAGGGGTCGCGAAAAACTGTTTTTT.

The rearrangement links TRBV28 to TRBJ2-7; 12 bases match TRBD2. Per the germline V gene, CDR1 is MDHEN and CDR2 is SYDVKM. CDR3 length: 15 residues. Trimming cost V 6 bases and J 1 base; bases outside gene matches: 4. The CDR3 DNA follows: TGTGCCAGCAGCCGAGGACTAGCGGGGTCCTACGAGCAGTACTTC. Amino acids: CASSRGLAGSYEQYF.

The chain employs TRBV3-1 (or the pseudogene TRBV3-2) and TRBJ2-1; TRBD2 agrees at 8 bases. Germline V gives CDR1 LGHDT, CDR2 YNNKEL (reference sequence). Trimming at V came to 0 bases and at J to 7 bases, leaving 5 bases not matched to a gene. This CDR3 has 15 amino acids. Here the CDR3 DNA reads TGTGCCAGCAGCCAAGATCCCGGACTAGCTAATGAGCAGTTCTTC. This translates into CASSQDPGLANEQFF.

This rearrangement joins TRBV7-3 to TRBJ2-7; 11 bases fit TRBD1. V shed 4 bases and J 5 bases; nucleotides not matched to a gene: 4. Germline lookup yields CDR1 SGHTA and CDR2 FQGTGA. The CDR3 has 14 residues. CDR3 protein: CASSSGQGVDEQYF. The CDR3 nucleotides are TGTGCCAGCAGCTCGGGACAGGGGGTGGACGAGCAGTACTTC.

V and J are TRBV2 and TRBJ2-3; possible D gene TRBD1, 5 bases. The CDR3 length is 15 residues. Deletions cut 7 bases from V and 3 bases from J, with 17 bases between. CDR1 and CDR2 from the germline V gene are SNHLY and FYNNEI. CDR3 nucleotides: TGTGCCAGCACTGGGTGGGCAGGGAAGACAGATACGCAGTATTTT. Translating gives CASTGWAGKTDTQYF.

This chain joins TRBV27 and TRBJ1-5; D is uncertain. The CDR3 consists of 13 residues. Germline V gene lookup returns CDR1 MNHEY and CDR2 SMNVEV (reference sequence). V was shortened by 5 bases and J by 4 bases, with 9 bases between the two germline ends. The CDR3 sequence is CASSHAANQPQHF. CDR3 DNA sequence: TGTGCCAGCAGTCACGCGGCGAATCAGCCCCAGCATTTT.

The gene calls are TRBV5-4 and TRBJ2-1, with a tentative D call TRBD2 (5 bases). The CDR3 covers 13 residues. Germline assignment: CDR1 SGHNT and CDR2 YYREEE (reference sequence). The germline V and J ends were trimmed by 4 bases and 4 bases, with 9 bases remaining between them. CDR3 nucleotide sequence: TGTGCCAGCAGCCCGGACTCGTACAATGAGCAGTTCTTC. Protein: CASSPDSYNEQFF.

The chain recombines TRBV10-3 with TRBJ2-3; 11 bases are a match to TRBD2. V trimming: 3 bases; J trimming: 2 bases; junction bases outside the gene matches: 4. Germline CDR1 reads ENHRY; CDR2 reads SYGVKD. The CDR3 runs 16 residues. CDR3 sequence reads: CAISDGTSGNTDTQYF. CDR3 sequence (DNA): TGTGCCATCAGTGACGGGACTAGCGGAAACACAGATACGCAGTATTTT.

In nucleotides, the CDR3 is TGCGCCAGCAGCAGGGCAGGGGGGAACACTGAAGCTTTCTTT. It encodes CASSRAGGNTEAFF. The V call is TRBV5-1, the J call TRBJ1-1; 7 nucleotides align to TRBD1. Unmatched junction bases numbered 4, after V lost 4 bases and J lost 1 base. The CDR3 contains 14 residues. CDR1 and CDR2 (germline): SGHRS, YFSETQ. Together with reference TRBV5-1 and TRBJ1-1, the CDR3 gives the full variable domain: KAGVTQTPRYLIKTRGQQVTLSCSPISGHRSVSWYQQTPGQGLQFLFEYFSETQRNKGNFPGRFSGRQFSNSRSEMNVSTLELGDSALYLCASSRAGGNTEAFFGQGTRLTVV.

V is TRBV30 and J is TRBJ1-1; 9 bases map to TRBD1. The CDR3 covers 12 residues. V shed 5 bases and J 7 bases; nucleotides not matched to a gene: 5. Germline V gives CDR1 GTSNPN, CDR2 SVGIG (reference sequence). Here the CDR3 DNA reads TGTGCCTGGGGTAGACAGGGGGGTGAAGCTTTCTTT. Translation gives CAWGRQGGEAFF.

The rearrangement uses TRBV29-1 and TRBJ1-1; D is ambiguous. The germline gives CDR1 SQVTM, CDR2 ANQGSEA. The V gene lost 6 bases and the J gene lost 8 bases, with 13 bases spanning the gap. There are 11 residues in the CDR3. The DNA of the CDR3 is TGCAGCGTCGGACGACCGGGGGAAGCTTTCTTT. Amino acids: CSVGRPGEAFF.

V and J are TRBV6-5 and TRBJ2-6, with D perhaps matching TRBD1 (5 bases). The V end lost 6 bases, the J end lost 7 bases, and 16 bases lay between the germline ends. Germline assignment: CDR1 MNHEY and CDR2 SVGAGI. The CDR3 contains 15 residues. The CDR3 is CASSAGIIGANVLTF. The CDR3 bases are TGTGCCAGCAGCGCAGGGATAATTGGCGCCAACGTCCTGACTTTC.

J is TRBJ2-1 and V is TRBV3-1 (or the pseudogene TRBV3-2); 9 nucleotides line up with TRBD2. The CDR3 totals 17 residues. Germline assignment: CDR1 LGHDT and CDR2 YNNKEL (reference sequence). J gave up 7 bases and V 3 bases, and 13 bases lay outside the gene matches. CDR3 in DNA: TGTGCCAGCAGCCAGGACCCTGGGCTAGCGGGAACAAATGAGCAGTTCTTC. This translates into CASSQDPGLAGTNEQFF.